This is a list of T cell receptor beta chains from one sample in a study of blood T cell repertoires in COVID-19. Generated by immunoSEQ multiplex PCR, the TCRdb table keeps only in-frame clones and is missing some. The repertoire holds 200,000 to 300,000 clones, with about nine tenths as singletons. Material: peripheral blood. Every receptor here comes from a man aged 30-40 years with COVID-19, enrolled during active disease. CDR3s include the opening cysteine and the closing phenylalanine or tryptophan. A D gene is named only where the DNA matches it firmly. Size tells how often a clone was seen (once, few, many) or the class of an expanded clone, and some rows leave it out.

J: TRBJ1-3
size: -
V: TRBV4-1
D: -
CDR3: CASSPGILRRDSGNTIYF
DNA: TGCGCCAGCAGCCCCGGAATCCTACGCCGGGACTCTGGAAACACCATATATTTT

J: TRBJ2-7
size: -
V: TRBV6-5
D: TRBD1
CDR3: CASSRDRASSYEQYF
DNA: TGTGCCAGCAGCCGAGACAGGGCGAGCTCCTACGAGCAGTACTTC

J: TRBJ1-6
size: -
V: TRBV7-9
D: -
CDR3: CASSLMTDISPLHF
DNA: TGTGCCAGCAGCTTAATGACCGACATATCGCCCCTCCACTTT

J: TRBJ1-1
size: once
V: TRBV3-1/TRBV3-2
D: -
CDR3: CASRQPGSEAFF
DNA: TGTGCCAGCAGACAACCAGGGTCGGAAGCTTTCTTT

J: TRBJ2-1
size: once
V: TRBV7-9
D: TRBD2
CDR3: CASSLRRVAGRDEQFF
DNA: TGTGCCAGCAGCCTCAGGCGAGTAGCGGGGAGAGATGAGCAGTTCTTC

J: TRBJ2-3
size: -
V: TRBV13
D: TRBD2
CDR3: CASSLGIAGGGTQYF
DNA: TGTGCCAGCAGCTTAGGAATAGCGGGGGGCGGTACGCAGTATTTT

J: TRBJ2-5
size: -
V: TRBV5-6
D: -
CDR3: CASSLYSRETQYF
DNA: TGTGCCAGCAGCTTGTATAGCAGAGAGACCCAGTACTTC

J: TRBJ2-5
size: -
V: TRBV5-1
D: TRBD2
CDR3: CASSLGGGQETQYF
DNA: TGCGCCAGCAGCTTGGGCGGGGGACAAGAGACCCAGTACTTC

J: TRBJ2-1
size: -
V: TRBV7-2
D: TRBD2
CDR3: CASSFVSGGIASYNEQFF
DNA: TGTGCCAGCAGCTTCGTTAGCGGGGGGATCGCTTCCTACAATGAGCAGTTCTTC

J: TRBJ1-6
size: once
V: TRBV6-1
D: -
CDR3: CASSEFGRNNSPLHF
DNA: TGTGCCAGCAGTGAATTTGGGAGGAATAATTCACCCCTCCACTTT

J: TRBJ1-5
size: -
V: TRBV12-5
D: -
CDR3: CASGRGGNQPQHF
DNA: TGTGCTAGTGGGCGCGGGGGCAATCAGCCCCAGCATTTT

J: TRBJ2-3
size: -
V: TRBV5-4
D: TRBD2
CDR3: CASSPTAGGITDTQYF
DNA: TGTGCCAGCAGCCCGACAGCGGGGGGAATCACAGATACGCAGTATTTT

J: TRBJ1-6
size: -
V: TRBV11-2
D: -
CDR3: CASSLDAAASYNSPLHF
DNA: TGTGCCAGCAGCTTAGATGCAGCGGCCTCCTATAATTCACCCCTCCACTTT

J: TRBJ1-1
size: -
V: TRBV24-1
D: -
CDR3: CATVGVEAFF
DNA: TGTGCCACCGTAGGAGTTGAAGCTTTCTTT

J: TRBJ2-7
size: -
V: TRBV6-2/TRBV6-3
D: -
CDR3: CASSYSWTNPYFYEQYF
DNA: TGTGCCAGCAGTTACTCCTGGACTAACCCATACTTCTACGAGCAGTACTTC

J: TRBJ1-2
size: -
V: TRBV6-5
D: -
CDR3: CASSPRGLNYGYTF
DNA: TGTGCCAGCAGTCCAAGGGGTCTGAACTATGGCTACACCTTC

J: TRBJ2-2
size: -
V: TRBV19
D: TRBD2
CDR3: CASSIASGGNTGELFF
DNA: TGTGCCAGTAGTATAGCAAGCGGGGGGAACACCGGGGAGCTGTTTTTT

J: TRBJ1-2
size: once
V: TRBV4-1
D: -
CDR3: CASSQYSEGTDGYTF
DNA: TGCGCCAGCAGCCAATATTCGGAGGGAACGGATGGCTACACCTTC

J: TRBJ1-1
size: once
V: TRBV6-5
D: -
CDR3: CASSYESDTEAFF
DNA: TGTGCCAGCAGTTATGAGTCGGACACTGAAGCTTTCTTT

J: TRBJ2-3
size: -
V: TRBV5-5
D: TRBD2
CDR3: CASSSGTRGGAGDTQYF
DNA: TGTGCCAGCAGCTCCGGGACTCGCGGGGGGGCGGGAGATACGCAGTATTTT

J: TRBJ1-2
size: -
V: TRBV7-7
D: -
CDR3: CASSLGRTANYGYTF
DNA: TGTGCCAGCAGCTTAGGTAGGACAGCTAACTATGGCTACACCTTC

J: TRBJ2-2
size: once
V: TRBV2
D: -
CDR3: CASSVQGEELFF
DNA: TGTGCCAGCAGTGTACAGGGTGAGGAGCTGTTTTTT

J: TRBJ1-5
size: -
V: TRBV30
D: -
CDR3: CAWSHREGNQPQHF
DNA: TGTGCCTGGAGTCACAGGGAAGGGAATCAGCCCCAGCATTTT

J: TRBJ2-1
size: -
V: TRBV3-1/TRBV3-2
D: TRBD1
CDR3: CASSLQGAFNNEQFF
DNA: TGTGCCAGCAGCCTCCAGGGGGCTTTTAACAATGAGCAGTTCTTC

J: TRBJ1-5
size: -
V: TRBV7-9
D: -
CDR3: CASSSTGTRSNQPQHF
DNA: TGTGCCAGCAGCTCTACAGGGACACGTAGCAATCAGCCCCAGCATTTT

J: TRBJ1-6
size: -
V: TRBV9
D: -
CDR3: CASSVGGIGNSPLHF
DNA: TGTGCCAGCAGCGTAGGAGGGATAGGGAATTCACCCCTCCACTTT

J: TRBJ2-2
size: -
V: TRBV20-1
D: TRBD2
CDR3: CSASNAGGPGTGELFF
DNA: TGCAGTGCTAGTAATGCGGGGGGACCGGGGACCGGGGAGCTGTTTTTT

J: TRBJ1-1
size: -
V: TRBV27
D: TRBD1
CDR3: CASSPRGQGALMNTEAFF
DNA: TGTGCCAGCAGTCCGAGGGGACAGGGGGCTCTCATGAACACTGAAGCTTTCTTT

J: TRBJ2-1
size: -
V: TRBV5-1
D: TRBD2
CDR3: CASSQGELQRGEQFF
DNA: TGCGCCAGCAGCCAAGGAGAGCTCCAGCGGGGTGAGCAGTTCTTC

J: TRBJ1-1
size: -
V: TRBV5-1
D: -
CDR3: CASSLDRVETEAFF
DNA: TGCGCCAGCAGCTTGGACAGGGTAGAGACTGAAGCTTTCTTT

J: TRBJ2-1
size: -
V: TRBV5-1
D: -
CDR3: CASSLVQGGNEQFF
DNA: TGCGCCAGCAGCTTGGTCCAGGGAGGCAATGAGCAGTTCTTC

J: TRBJ1-1
size: -
V: TRBV9
D: -
CDR3: CASSAGLLNTEAFF
DNA: TGTGCCAGCAGCGCGGGACTACTAAACACTGAAGCTTTCTTT

J: TRBJ1-1
size: -
V: TRBV7-9
D: -
CDR3: CASRGTRDTEAFF
DNA: TGTGCCAGCAGGGGTACCCGGGACACTGAAGCTTTCTTT

J: TRBJ2-7
size: -
V: TRBV6-6
D: -
CDR3: CASSYSLGGYEQYF
DNA: TGTGCCAGCAGTTACTCGTTGGGGGGCTACGAGCAGTACTTC

J: TRBJ1-2
size: -
V: TRBV27
D: TRBD1
CDR3: CASSTRTGGDYGYTF
DNA: TGTGCCAGCAGTACCCGGACAGGGGGCGACTATGGCTACACCTTC

J: TRBJ2-5
size: -
V: TRBV28
D: TRBD2
CDR3: CATTSLAGGISWETQYF
DNA: TGTGCCACGACGTCGCTAGCGGGGGGCATTTCCTGGGAGACCCAGTACTTC

J: TRBJ1-5
size: -
V: TRBV6-5
D: -
CDR3: CASSFQVGNQPQHF
DNA: TGTGCCAGCAGTTTTCAGGTGGGCAATCAGCCCCAGCATTTT

J: TRBJ2-5
size: -
V: TRBV4-1
D: TRBD2
CDR3: CASSRGRAQTQYF
DNA: TGCGCCAGCAGCAGAGGGAGGGCGCAGACCCAGTACTTC

J: TRBJ2-5
size: -
V: TRBV28
D: TRBD1
CDR3: CASRTGGETQYF
DNA: TGTGCCTCCCGGACAGGGGGAGAGACCCAGTACTTC

J: TRBJ1-2
size: few
V: TRBV20-1
D: -
CDR3: CSASSPGARGYTF
DNA: TGCAGTGCTAGTTCTCCAGGGGCCCGTGGCTACACCTTC

J: TRBJ2-5
size: -
V: TRBV6-5
D: -
CDR3: CASSYSGGQETQYF
DNA: TGTGCCAGCAGTTACTCCGGCGGGCAAGAGACCCAGTACTTC

J: TRBJ1-1
size: -
V: TRBV19
D: TRBD1
CDR3: CASLTHYSGTGPRLEAFF
DNA: TGTGCCAGCCTGACGCATTACTCCGGGACAGGCCCCCGACTTGAAGCTTTCTTT

J: TRBJ2-7
size: -
V: TRBV29-1
D: -
CDR3: CSVGDYTYEQYF
DNA: TGCAGCGTTGGTGACTACACCTACGAGCAGTACTTC

J: TRBJ1-2
size: few
V: TRBV11-2
D: -
CDR3: CASSLLRGGAYGYTF
DNA: TGTGCCAGCAGCTTACTTCGCGGGGGCGCCTATGGCTACACCTTC

J: TRBJ1-1
size: -
V: TRBV30
D: -
CDR3: CACGRNTEAFF
DNA: TGTGCCTGTGGGCGGAACACTGAAGCTTTCTTT

J: TRBJ2-1
size: -
V: TRBV11-3
D: TRBD2
CDR3: CASSPRTSGGALYNEQFF
DNA: TGTGCCAGCAGCCCCCGGACTAGCGGGGGGGCGCTTTACAATGAGCAGTTCTTC

J: TRBJ1-2
size: -
V: TRBV19
D: TRBD1
CDR3: CASKISGGNGYTF
DNA: TGTGCCAGCAAAATATCAGGGGGGAATGGCTACACCTTC

J: TRBJ1-5
size: once
V: TRBV5-1
D: -
CDR3: CASSLAGGYSNQPQHF
DNA: TGCGCCAGCAGCTTGGCCGGGGGGTATAGCAATCAGCCCCAGCATTTT

J: TRBJ1-5
size: -
V: TRBV19
D: -
CDR3: CASSSHNQPQHF
DNA: TGTGCCAGTAGTTCACACAATCAGCCCCAGCATTTT

J: TRBJ1-2
size: -
V: TRBV11-3
D: -
CDR3: CASSYGGDYGYTF
DNA: TGTGCCAGCAGCTACGGGGGTGACTATGGCTACACCTTC

J: TRBJ1-1
size: -
V: TRBV6-1
D: TRBD1
CDR3: CASSEESGGGYTEAFF
DNA: TGTGCCAGCAGTGAAGAGTCAGGGGGCGGGTACACTGAAGCTTTCTTT

J: TRBJ1-1
size: -
V: TRBV10-3
D: -
CDR3: CAIRQGQTEAFF
DNA: TGTGCCATCAGGCAGGGGCAGACTGAAGCTTTCTTT

J: TRBJ1-1
size: -
V: TRBV29-1
D: -
CDR3: CSVSDKYTEAFF
DNA: TGCAGCGTTTCGGACAAGTACACTGAAGCTTTCTTT

J: TRBJ2-2
size: -
V: TRBV5-4
D: TRBD2
CDR3: CASSPLASGVGGELFF
DNA: TGTGCCAGCAGCCCTCTTGCTAGCGGAGTGGGAGGGGAGCTGTTTTTT

J: TRBJ1-1
size: once
V: TRBV4-1
D: -
CDR3: CASSQAFQASMNTEAFF
DNA: TGCGCCAGCAGCCAAGCATTCCAGGCAAGTATGAACACTGAAGCTTTCTTT